These 32 T cell receptor beta chains were sequenced from one sample in a study of shared T cell receptors in the human thymus. Profiled with immunoSEQ multiplex PCR; TCRdb holds only in-frame clones, not every one. The table shows about 660,000 clones, with 87% occurring only once. Another study also made use of these data, one on human thymus T cells.

What was sequenced was thymocytes. These receptors were obtained from a boy under two years old with a congenital heart defect.

The chain uses TRBV5-6 and TRBJ2-1, with 14 bases that match TRBD2. The germline gives CDR1 SGHDT, CDR2 YYEEEE. Trimming removed 3 bases from V and 8 bases from J; junction bases left unmatched: 4. The CDR3 length is 15 residues. CDR3 residues: CASSWTSGGLDEQFF. The DNA of the CDR3 is TGTGCCAGCAGCTGGACTAGCGGGGGGCTCGATGAGCAGTTCTTC.

V usage is TRBV2 and J usage is TRBJ1-1; D remains unclear. V was clipped by 3 bases and J by 5 bases, with 13 bases between them. Germline loops: CDR1 SNHLY, CDR2 FYNNEI. The length of the CDR3 is 14 residues. CDR3 loop: CASSDSGIGTEAFF. The CDR3 nucleotides read TGTGCCAGCAGTGATTCGGGGATCGGGACTGAAGCTTTCTTT.

The V gene is TRBV29-1, the J gene TRBJ1-2, with TRBD1 as a possible D gene (5 bases). CDR3 length: 12 amino acids. Trimming removed 3 bases from V and 5 bases from J, with 10 bases in between. Germline V gene data show CDR1 as SQVTM and CDR2 as ANQGSEA. The CDR3 spells CSVDGGTYGYTF. CDR3 DNA: TGCAGCGTTGATGGGGGGACTTATGGCTACACCTTC.

V usage is TRBV6-5 and J usage is TRBJ2-5; 7 positions match TRBD1. The junction had 6 bases not matched to a gene; V was cut back by 7 bases and J by 4 bases. The CDR3 has 13 residues. Germline loops: CDR1 MNHEY, CDR2 SVGAGI. CDR3 residues: CASIDRAGETQYF. In DNA, the CDR3 is TGTGCCAGCATCGACAGGGCTGGAGAGACCCAGTACTTC.

The chain employs TRBV9 and TRBJ2-5; the match to TRBD2 covers 15 bases. With V trimmed by 0 bases and J by 0 bases, 9 bases remained unmatched. CDR1 is SGDLS, CDR2 YYNGEE, per germline. This CDR3 comprises 20 residues. DNA for the CDR3: TGTGCCAGCAGCGTAGGAGGGGGACTAGCGGGGGGCCGGTACCAAGAGACCCAGTACTTC. Amino acids: CASSVGGGLAGGRYQETQYF.

This clone was picked up a small number of times. CDR3 protein: CASSSSRVGSEGYGYTF. CDR3 bases: TGCGCCAGCAGCTCGTCCCGGGTTGGGTCGGAGGGCTATGGCTACACCTTC. This chain uses TRBV4-1 with TRBJ1-2, with D unclear. V dropped 5 bases and J dropped 4 bases, with 23 bases sitting between them. Germline V gives CDR1 MGHRA, CDR2 YSYEKL. The CDR3 runs to 17 residues.

The V call is TRBV19, the J call TRBJ2-7, with D hard to call. With 5 bases removed from V and 0 bases from J, the gap between germline ends came to 8 bases. CDR3 size: 13 residues. Per germline, CDR1 LNHDA and CDR2 SQIVND (reference sequence). CDR3 DNA: TGTGCCAGTAGTCCCTTTCGCTCCTACGAGCAGTACTTC. This encodes CASSPFRSYEQYF.

The count of this clone is one. V and J are TRBV27 and TRBJ2-7; 7 positions match TRBD1. V trimming: 5 bases; J trimming: 3 bases; junction bases outside the gene matches: 4. Germline loops: CDR1 MNHEY, CDR2 SMNVEV (reference sequence). This CDR3 is built from 13 residues. The CDR3 region is CASSPGTVYEQYF. The DNA for the CDR3 is TGTGCCAGCAGTCCGGGGACAGTCTACGAGCAGTACTTC.

This chain connects TRBV14 to TRBJ1-3; TRBD1 might be the D (6 bases). This CDR3 spans 19 amino acids. Trimming took off 2 bases at V and 0 bases at J, with 20 bases between the two ends. In germline, CDR1 is SGHDN, CDR2 FVKESK. CDR3 nucleotide sequence: TGTGCCAGCAGCCAATTGACAGGAGCAAGGACCCACTCTGGAAACACCATATATTTT. Protein sequence: CASSQLTGARTHSGNTIYF.

The V call is TRBV12-5, the J call TRBJ2-2; 8 nucleotides agree with TRBD2. The germline CDR1 and CDR2 sequences are LGHNT and FRNRAP. The CDR3 spans 15 residues. The junction had 3 bases not matched to a gene; V was cut back by 1 base and J by 5 bases. CDR3 DNA: TGTGCTAGTGGTTTGGCCAGCGGGAGTACCGGGGAGCTGTTTTTT. It encodes CASGLASGSTGELFF.

V is TRBV2 and J is TRBJ2-5, with a possible D match to TRBD1 (6 bases). This CDR3 comprises 12 residues. Germline CDR1 is SNHLY and CDR2 is FYNNEI. The V and J ends lost 9 bases and 0 bases respectively, with 8 bases between them. In DNA, the CDR3 is TGTGCCAGTTACAGGGACCAAGAGACCCAGTACTTC. Protein sequence: CASYRDQETQYF.

The chain combines TRBV6-1 with TRBJ1-4; no clear D. Per the germline V gene, CDR1 is MNHNS and CDR2 is SASEGT. V gave up 1 base and J gave up 3 bases, with 6 bases separating them. CDR3 length: 14 residues. CDR3 loop: CASSEVPANEKLFF. CDR3 bases: TGTGCCAGCAGTGAAGTGCCAGCTAATGAAAAACTGTTTTTT.

This sequence joins TRBV1 and TRBJ2-3; the D segment call TRBD1 is taken from the table without a DNA check. TRBV1 is a pseudogene segment. The CDR3 runs to 14 residues. CDR3 protein: CTSSSWGGTDTQYF. The CDR3 nucleotides read TGCACCAGCAGCTCATGGGGCGGCACAGATACGCAGTATTTT.

This chain uses TRBV27 with TRBJ1-5; 7 bases agree with TRBD1. CDR3 length equals 15 residues. From germline, CDR1 is MNHEY and CDR2 SMNVEV (reference sequence). V lost 5 bases, J lost 4 bases, and 8 bases stayed unmatched. The CDR3 DNA reads as TGTGCCAGCAGTCCCAGGGGGGCCCTTAATCAGCCCCAGCATTTT. Its translation is CASSPRGALNQPQHF.

This clone occurred a few times. This chain uses TRBV28 with TRBJ1-1, with 8 nucleotides matching TRBD1. After removal of 8 bases from V and 5 bases from J, the junction contained 10 bases not matched to a gene. Germline V gives CDR1 MDHEN, CDR2 SYDVKM. The CDR3 covers 14 residues. The CDR3 loop is CASVPQGAGTEAFF. CDR3 in DNA: TGTGCCAGCGTACCTCAGGGGGCAGGGACTGAAGCTTTCTTT.

Turning to this clone: At one of its ends the junction is not consistent with the germline gene, which may arise from a read error. The sample contains more than one DNA sequence encoding this CDR3. Here the CDR3 reads CASSPRRFNSPLHF. The CDR3 DNA sequence: TGTGCCAGCTCACCACGCAGGTTTAATTCCCCCCTCCACTTT. The chain uses TRBV18 and TRBJ1-6; no reliable D call. Germline-derived CDR1 and CDR2 are KGHSH and LQKENI. This CDR3 comprises 14 residues.

The gene calls are TRBV29-1 and TRBJ1-3; tentatively, D is TRBD1 (5 bases). Germline CDR1 is SQVTM and CDR2 is ANQGSEA. The CDR3 length is 11 residues. The V end lost 7 bases, the J end lost 4 bases, and 8 bases lay between the germline ends. The chain's CDR3 is CSGQLGNTIYF. The CDR3 DNA is TGCAGCGGACAGCTCGGAAACACCATATATTTT.

The chain couples TRBV19 to TRBJ1-2, with a weak D call TRBD1 (5 bases). CDR3 length equals 15 residues. From germline, CDR1 is LNHDA and CDR2 SQIVND (reference sequence). The ends were cut back, 5 bases at V and 2 bases at J, with 15 bases in the middle. DNA of the CDR3: TGTGCCAGTAGTCCAGGGAAACCCGAAAACTATGGCTACACCTTC. The encoded protein is CASSPGKPENYGYTF.

The chain is built from TRBV9 and TRBJ2-2, with a tentative D call TRBD2 (7 bases). CDR1 and CDR2 (germline): SGDLS, YYNGEE. The CDR3 covers 20 residues. V was shortened by 3 bases and J by 3 bases, with 27 bases between the two germline ends. The CDR3, as DNA: TGTGCCAGCAGCGCAGTTCACCCGGGGGCAGCGGGGAACGACACCGGGGAGCTGTTTTTT. Residues: CASSAVHPGAAGNDTGELFF.

This clone has just one count. The chain carries TRBV9 and TRBJ2-1; a possible D gene is TRBD1 (6 bases). Germline loops: CDR1 SGDLS, CDR2 YYNGEE. V shed 0 bases and J shed 8 bases, with 12 bases lying between them. CDR3 length: 14 amino acids. CDR3 sequence reads: CASSVVGQGYEQFF. DNA of the CDR3: TGTGCCAGCAGCGTAGTAGGGCAGGGGTATGAGCAGTTCTTC. The variable domain in full, completed from reference TRBV9 and TRBJ2-1, reads DSGVTQTPKHLITATGQRVTLRCSPRSGDLSVYWYQQSLDQGLQFLIQYYNGEERAKGNILERFSAQQFPDLHSELNLSSLELGDSALYFCASSVVGQGYEQFFGPGTRLTVL.

The chain carries TRBV2 and TRBJ1-4; TRBD1 aligns across 8 bases. The CDR3 runs to 14 residues. With V trimmed by 3 bases and J by 3 bases, 0 bases remained unmatched. Germline CDR1 SNHLY, CDR2 FYNNEI. The CDR3 sequence: CASSEDRANEKLFF. CDR3 nucleotides: TGTGCCAGCAGTGAGGACAGGGCTAATGAAAAACTGTTTTTT.

The chain employs TRBV29-1 and TRBJ1-2, with 9 bases lining up with TRBD1. This CDR3 has 15 residues. From germline, CDR1 is SQVTM and CDR2 ANQGSEA. The junction had 7 bases not matched to a gene; V was cut back by 1 base and J by 4 bases. The CDR3 region is CSVEGAGQGPYGYTF. The CDR3 DNA reads as TGCAGCGTTGAAGGTGCGGGACAGGGACCCTATGGCTACACCTTC.

With respect to this clone: Other DNA sequences in this specimen translate into the identical CDR3. The chain employs TRBV9 and TRBJ2-3; 10 nucleotides match TRBD2. The length of the CDR3 is 16 residues. Germline V lookup: CDR1 SGDLS, CDR2 YYNGEE. With 0 bases clipped from V and 2 bases from J, the junction kept 3 bases outside the gene matches. CDR3 in DNA: TGTGCCAGCAGCGTAGTTAGCGGGGGGAACACAGATACGCAGTATTTT. This sequence encodes CASSVVSGGNTDTQYF.

The chain uses TRBV7-3 and TRBJ2-5, with a weak D call TRBD2 (5 bases). V was clipped by 5 bases and J by 3 bases, with 16 bases between them. CDR1 and CDR2 from the germline V gene are SGHTA and FQGTGA. The CDR3 covers 15 residues. The CDR3 nucleotides read TGTGCCAGCAGCAGCGGTCGCCTAGCCGAAGAGACCCAGTACTTC. It is translated as CASSSGRLAEETQYF.

This clone has a single count. V and J are TRBV7-9 and TRBJ2-5, with a weak D call TRBD1 (6 bases). Germline V gene lookup returns CDR1 SEHNR and CDR2 FQNEAQ (reference sequence). Between the trimmed V and J ends, which lost 1 base and 5 bases, there was a span of 23 bases. CDR3 size: 18 residues. The CDR3 region has the DNA TGTGCCAGCAGCTTAGGGGGCCAGAAACGCACAGGGTCGGAGACCCAGTACTTC. Protein: CASSLGGQKRTGSETQYF. The entire variable domain, with the rest obtained from reference TRBV7-9 and TRBJ2-5, is as follows: DTGVSQNPRHKITKRGQNVTFRCDPISEHNRLYWYRQTLGQGPEFLTYFQNEAQLEKSRLLSDRFSAERPKGSFSTLEIQRTEQGDSAMYLCASSLGGQKRTGSETQYFGPGTRLLVL.

This chain connects TRBV7-9 to TRBJ1-5; 7 bases are shared with TRBD1. With V trimmed by 5 bases and J by 5 bases, 15 bases remained unmatched. This CDR3 region has 17 residues. CDR1 SEHNR and CDR2 FQNEAQ come from the germline V gene (reference sequence). The CDR3: CASSPNGIQGLHQPQHF. The CDR3 DNA reads as TGTGCCAGCAGCCCTAACGGCATACAGGGGTTGCATCAGCCCCAGCATTTT.

The rearrangement links TRBV7-3 to TRBJ2-4; maybe TRBD2 (5 bases). CDR3 length equals 15 residues. Per the germline V gene, CDR1 is SGHTA and CDR2 is FQGTGA. Trimming cost V 1 base and J 4 bases, with 11 bases left between them. The CDR3 region is CASSLIPGSKNIQYF. The CDR3, as DNA: TGTGCCAGCAGCTTAATCCCGGGGTCAAAAAACATTCAGTACTTC.

The chain recombines TRBV7-2 with TRBJ2-1; 8 nucleotides line up with TRBD2. J lost 2 bases, V lost 1 base, and 7 bases had no gene match. Germline V CDR1 and CDR2: SGHTA, FQGNSA. This CDR3 is 17 amino acids long. The CDR3 here is CASSLGLAGVTYNEQFF. The CDR3 coding sequence is TGTGCCAGCAGCTTAGGGCTAGCGGGCGTAACCTACAATGAGCAGTTCTTC.

As DNA, the CDR3 is TGTGCCAGCAGTTTATGCAGGGGACAGGGAGAAAGTTTCACCTACGAGCAGTACTTC. It codes for CASSLCRGQGESFTYEQYF. The V gene is TRBV28, the J gene TRBJ2-7, with 9 bases lining up with TRBD1. CDR1 MDHEN and CDR2 SYDVKM come from the germline V gene. V was clipped by 0 bases and J by 2 bases; unmatched bases: 14. This CDR3 spans 19 amino acids.

V gene TRBV11-2 combines with J gene TRBJ1-6; D remains ambiguous. In germline, CDR1 is SGHAT, CDR2 FQNNGV. The CDR3 sequence is 16 residues long. Trimming cost V 1 base and J 0 bases, with 7 bases left between them. CDR3 region: CASSLVGSSYNSPLHF. The CDR3 bases are TGTGCCAGCAGCTTAGTCGGGAGCTCCTATAATTCACCCCTCCACTTT.

The V call is TRBV5-1, the J call TRBJ2-5; TRBD2 agrees at 8 bases. Trimming cost V 4 bases and J 4 bases; bases outside gene matches: 15. Germline V gene data show CDR1 as SGHRS and CDR2 as YFSETQ. The CDR3 sequence is 17 residues long. The CDR3 DNA is TGCGCCAGCAGCCCGCGGAGCGGGGGCGTTGATTTAGAGACCCAGTACTTC. The encoded protein is CASSPRSGGVDLETQYF.

The V gene is TRBV4-3, the J gene TRBJ2-5, with TRBD2 as a possible D gene (6 bases). The CDR3 contains 16 residues. V was shortened by 3 bases and J by 7 bases, with 21 bases between the two germline ends. Germline assignment: CDR1 LGHNA and CDR2 YSLEER. As DNA, the CDR3 is TGCGCCAGCAGCCACCACCGATCGGGGAGGTGGCCGACCCAGTACTTC. Amino acid sequence: CASSHHRSGRWPTQYF.